These 9 T cell receptor beta chains share one sample of origin, sequenced in a study of shared clonotypes between healthy human individuals. Produced via immunoSEQ multiplex PCR; TCRdb's table is partial and in-frame only. The data show over 2 million clones, with about 95% seen just once and around 1.1% held by the top ten. Naive CD8 cells lacked CD45RO and underwent positive selection for CCR7, leaving out terminally differentiated effector memory CD45RA+ cells. Material: naive CD8+ T cells sorted from blood. The source of these receptors is a man aged 18 to 29 in good health.

This chain links TRBV2 with TRBJ2-7, with TRBD1 matching over 7 bases. In germline, CDR1 is SNHLY, CDR2 FYNNEI. V trimming: 1 base; J trimming: 1 base; junction bases outside the gene matches: 7. The CDR3 runs to 16 residues. The CDR3 is CASSEETGRWSYEQYF. The CDR3 nucleotides are TGTGCCAGCAGTGAAGAGACAGGGCGGTGGTCCTACGAGCAGTACTTC.

The chain links TRBV7-9 to TRBJ1-1; no firm D call. The CDR3 has 14 amino acids. The germline CDR1 and CDR2 sequences are SEHNR and FQNEAQ (reference sequence). Trimming cost V 1 base and J 3 bases, with 9 bases left between them. This chain's CDR3 is CASSLVTGDTEAFF. The CDR3 DNA is TGTGCCAGCAGCTTAGTTACCGGGGACACTGAAGCTTTCTTT.

The chain has TRBV4-1 and TRBJ2-7; D unresolved. Looked up from germline, CDR1 is MGHRA and CDR2 is YSYEKL. The CDR3 is 16 amino acids. Trimming took off 3 bases at V and 1 base at J, with 16 bases between the two ends. The CDR3 sequence is CASSHQLEPASYEQYF. The DNA of the CDR3 is TGCGCCAGCAGCCATCAACTCGAGCCGGCATCCTACGAGCAGTACTTC.

The chain carries TRBV7-9 and TRBJ2-7; TRBD1 agrees at 8 bases. The germline CDR1 and CDR2 sequences are SEHNR and FQNEAQ (reference sequence). The V gene end was trimmed by 5 bases and the J gene end by 6 bases; junction bases not matched to a gene: 9. The CDR3 is 14 residues long. The CDR3 region is CASSPRTGSLEQYF. CDR3 bases: TGTGCCAGCAGCCCCCGGACAGGGTCCCTCGAGCAGTACTTC.

The rearrangement joins TRBV11-2 to TRBJ2-7; possibly TRBD1 or TRBD2 for D (5 bases each). This CDR3 region has 15 residues. Germline CDR1 reads SGHAT; CDR2 reads FQNNGV. V was shortened by 4 bases and J by 4 bases, with 17 bases between the two germline ends. The CDR3 DNA reads as TGTGCCAGCAGCTCCGGGGTCACAGGTTTGTACGAGCAGTACTTC. This codes for CASSSGVTGLYEQYF.

Only one count was recorded for this clone. The rearrangement links TRBV27 to TRBJ1-6; TRBD1 might be the D (6 bases). V was shortened by 6 bases and J by 7 bases, with 10 bases between the two germline ends. CDR3 length: 13 residues. Germline V CDR1 and CDR2: MNHEY, SMNVEV (reference sequence). For the CDR3, the DNA is TGTGCCAGCAGCAAGGGGGACAATTCACCCCTCCACTTT. It yields the protein CASSKGDNSPLHF.

The chain employs TRBV28 and TRBJ2-7; D might be TRBD1 or TRBD2, each matching 5 bases. The CDR3 runs to 17 residues. Germline loops: CDR1 MDHEN, CDR2 SYDVKM. V was clipped by 3 bases and J by 4 bases, with 22 bases between them. CDR3 sequence: CASSLPGYREGDYEQYF. As DNA, the CDR3 is TGTGCCAGCAGTTTGCCGGGTTACCGGGAAGGGGATTACGAGCAGTACTTC.

The rearrangement uses TRBV7-2 and TRBJ2-5; 7 bases agree with TRBD2. The CDR3 has 15 residues. V gave up 2 bases and J gave up 4 bases; unmatched junction bases: 7. Germline loops: CDR1 SGHTA, CDR2 FQGNSA. CDR3 region: CASSLMAGVSETQYF. CDR3 nucleotide sequence: TGTGCCAGCAGCTTAATGGCGGGAGTATCAGAGACCCAGTACTTC.

The chain uses TRBV6-5 and TRBJ1-3, with D uncertain. V lost 4 bases and J lost 0, with 7 bases in between. Germline V gene sequence: CDR1 MNHEY, CDR2 SVGAGI. CDR3 length: 14 residues. The chain's CDR3 is CASSLYSSGNTIYF. Here the CDR3 DNA reads TGTGCCAGCAGTTTGTACAGCTCTGGAAACACCATATATTTT.